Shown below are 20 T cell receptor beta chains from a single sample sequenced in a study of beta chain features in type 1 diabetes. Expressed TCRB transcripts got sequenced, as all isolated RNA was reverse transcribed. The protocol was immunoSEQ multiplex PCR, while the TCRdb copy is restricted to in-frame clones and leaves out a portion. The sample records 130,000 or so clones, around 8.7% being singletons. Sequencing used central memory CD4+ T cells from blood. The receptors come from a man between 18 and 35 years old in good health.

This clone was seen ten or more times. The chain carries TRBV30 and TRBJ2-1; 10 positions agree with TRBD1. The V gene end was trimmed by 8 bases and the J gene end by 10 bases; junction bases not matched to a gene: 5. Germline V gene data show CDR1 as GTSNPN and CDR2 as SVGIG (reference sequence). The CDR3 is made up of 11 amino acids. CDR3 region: CAGTGVIEQFF. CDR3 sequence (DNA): TGTGCCGGGACAGGGGTTATCGAGCAGTTCTTC. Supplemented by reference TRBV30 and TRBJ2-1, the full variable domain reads SQTIHQWPATLVQPVGSPLSLECTVEGTSNPNLYWYRQAAGRGLQLLFYSVGIGQISSEVPQNLSASRPQDRQFILSSKKLLLSDSGFYLCAGTGVIEQFFGPGTRLTVL.

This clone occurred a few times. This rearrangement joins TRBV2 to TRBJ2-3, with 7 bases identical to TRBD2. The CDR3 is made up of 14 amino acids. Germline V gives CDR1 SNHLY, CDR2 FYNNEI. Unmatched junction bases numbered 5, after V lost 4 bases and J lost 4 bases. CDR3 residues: CASSGTSVADTQYF. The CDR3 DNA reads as TGTGCCAGCAGTGGGACTAGTGTGGCAGATACGCAGTATTTT.

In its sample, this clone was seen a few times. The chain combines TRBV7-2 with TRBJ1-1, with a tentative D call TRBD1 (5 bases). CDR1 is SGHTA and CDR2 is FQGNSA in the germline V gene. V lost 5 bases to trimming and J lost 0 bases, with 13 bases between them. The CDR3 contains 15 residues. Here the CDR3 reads CASSPRQLMNTEAFF. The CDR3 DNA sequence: TGTGCCAGCAGCCCACGACAGCTCATGAACACTGAAGCTTTCTTT. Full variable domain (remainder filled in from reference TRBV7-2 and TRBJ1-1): GAGVSQSPSNKVTEKGKDVELRCDPISGHTALYWYRQSLGQGLEFLIYFQGNSAPDKSGLPSDRFSAERTGGSVSTLTIQRTQQEDSAVYLCASSPRQLMNTEAFFGQGTRLTVV.

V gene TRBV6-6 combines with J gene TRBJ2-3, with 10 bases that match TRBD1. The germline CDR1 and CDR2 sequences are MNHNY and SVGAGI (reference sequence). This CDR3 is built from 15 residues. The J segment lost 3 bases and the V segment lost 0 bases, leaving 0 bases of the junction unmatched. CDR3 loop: CASSYSGQGTDTQYF. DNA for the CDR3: TGTGCCAGCAGTTACTCGGGACAGGGGACAGATACGCAGTATTTT.

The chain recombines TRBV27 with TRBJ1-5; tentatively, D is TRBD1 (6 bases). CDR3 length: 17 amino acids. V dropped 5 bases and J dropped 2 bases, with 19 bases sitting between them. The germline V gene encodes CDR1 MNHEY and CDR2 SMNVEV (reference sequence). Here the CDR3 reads CASSPHGGAGGNQPQHF. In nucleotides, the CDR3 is TGTGCCAGCAGTCCCCATGGAGGCGCAGGGGGCAATCAGCCCCAGCATTTT.

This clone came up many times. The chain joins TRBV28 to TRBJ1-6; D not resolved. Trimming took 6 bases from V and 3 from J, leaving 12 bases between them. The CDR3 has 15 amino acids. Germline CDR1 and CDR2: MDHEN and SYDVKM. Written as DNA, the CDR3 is TGTGCCAGCAGCGGCGGGGTCAGCTATAATTCACCCCTCCACTTT. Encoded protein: CASSGGVSYNSPLHF.

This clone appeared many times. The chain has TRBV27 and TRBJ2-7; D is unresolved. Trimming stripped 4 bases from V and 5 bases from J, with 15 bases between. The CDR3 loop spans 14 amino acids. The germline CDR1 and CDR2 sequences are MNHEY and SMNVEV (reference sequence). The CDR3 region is CASSSTGPPNEQYF. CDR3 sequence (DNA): TGTGCCAGCAGTTCGACTGGTCCTCCTAACGAGCAGTACTTC.

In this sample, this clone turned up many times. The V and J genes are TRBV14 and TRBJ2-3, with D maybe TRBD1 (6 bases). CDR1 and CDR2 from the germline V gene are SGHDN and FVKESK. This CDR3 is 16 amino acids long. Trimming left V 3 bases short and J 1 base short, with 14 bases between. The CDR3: CASSQKDRVRTDTQYF. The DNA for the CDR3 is TGTGCCAGCAGCCAGAAGGACAGAGTGCGCACAGATACGCAGTATTTT. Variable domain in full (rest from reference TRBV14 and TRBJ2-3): EAGVTQFPSHSVIEKGQTVTLRCDPISGHDNLYWYRRVMGKEIKFLLHFVKESKQDESGMPNNRFLAERTGGTYSTLKVQPAELEDSGVYFCASSQKDRVRTDTQYFGPGTRLTVL.

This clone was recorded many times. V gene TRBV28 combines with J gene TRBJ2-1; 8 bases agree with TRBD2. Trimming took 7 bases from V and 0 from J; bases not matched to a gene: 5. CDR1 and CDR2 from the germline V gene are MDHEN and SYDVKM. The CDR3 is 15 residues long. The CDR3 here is CASKPAGVSYNEQFF. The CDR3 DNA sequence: TGTGCCAGCAAACCAGCGGGGGTCTCCTACAATGAGCAGTTCTTC.

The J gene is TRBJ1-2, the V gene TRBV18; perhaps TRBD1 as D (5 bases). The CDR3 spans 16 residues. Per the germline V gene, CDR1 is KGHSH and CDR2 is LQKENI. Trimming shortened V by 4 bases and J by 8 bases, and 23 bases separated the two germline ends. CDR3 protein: CASSQGTPRGLEGYTF. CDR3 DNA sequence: TGTGCCAGCTCACAGGGGACTCCACGCGGACTTGAGGGCTACACCTTC.

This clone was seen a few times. In DNA form, the CDR3 reads TGTGCCAGCAGCCGGGACAGGGGTCGAGAGCAGTTCTTC. Encoded protein: CASSRDRGREQFF. This rearrangement joins TRBV7-7 to TRBJ2-1, with 10 bases that match TRBD1. Germline CDR1 SSHAT, CDR2 FNYEAQ (reference sequence). This CDR3 is 13 amino acids long. V gave up 5 bases and J gave up 10 bases; unmatched junction bases: 5.

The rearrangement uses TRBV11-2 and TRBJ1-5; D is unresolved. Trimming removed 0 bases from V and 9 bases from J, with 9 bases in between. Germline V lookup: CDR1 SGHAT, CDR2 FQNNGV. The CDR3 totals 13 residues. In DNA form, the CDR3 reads TGTGCCAGCAGCTTAGACACATTACGGCCCCAGCATTTT. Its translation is CASSLDTLRPQHF. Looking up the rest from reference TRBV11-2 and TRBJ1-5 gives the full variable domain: EAGVAQSPRYKIIEKRQSVAFWCNPISGHATLYWYQQILGQGPKLLIQFQNNGVVDDSQLPKDRFSAERLKGVDSTLKIQPAKLEDSAVYLCASSLDTLRPQHFGDGTRLSIL.

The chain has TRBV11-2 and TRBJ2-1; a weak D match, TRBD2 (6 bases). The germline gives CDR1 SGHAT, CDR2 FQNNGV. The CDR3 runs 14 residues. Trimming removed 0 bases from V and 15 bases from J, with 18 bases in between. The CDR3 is CASSLDGGTLSLFF. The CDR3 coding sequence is TGTGCCAGCAGCTTAGACGGCGGGACCCTGTCACTGTTCTTC.

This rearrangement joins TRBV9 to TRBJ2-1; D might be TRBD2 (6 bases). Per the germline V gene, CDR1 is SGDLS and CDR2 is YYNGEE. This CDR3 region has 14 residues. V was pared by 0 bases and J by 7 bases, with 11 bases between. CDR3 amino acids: CASSVVSGGNEQFF. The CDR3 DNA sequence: TGTGCCAGCAGCGTAGTTAGCGGTGGGAATGAGCAGTTCTTC. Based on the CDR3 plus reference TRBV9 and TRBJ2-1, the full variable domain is DSGVTQTPKHLITATGQRVTLRCSPRSGDLSVYWYQQSLDQGLQFLIQYYNGEERAKGNILERFSAQQFPDLHSELNLSSLELGDSALYFCASSVVSGGNEQFFGPGTRLTVL.

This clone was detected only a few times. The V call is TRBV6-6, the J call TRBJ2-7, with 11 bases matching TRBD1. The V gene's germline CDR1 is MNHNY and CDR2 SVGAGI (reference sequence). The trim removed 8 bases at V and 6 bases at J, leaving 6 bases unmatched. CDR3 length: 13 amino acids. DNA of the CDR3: TGTGCCAGCGATCCCGGGACAGGGGGCGAGCAGTACTTC. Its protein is CASDPGTGGEQYF.

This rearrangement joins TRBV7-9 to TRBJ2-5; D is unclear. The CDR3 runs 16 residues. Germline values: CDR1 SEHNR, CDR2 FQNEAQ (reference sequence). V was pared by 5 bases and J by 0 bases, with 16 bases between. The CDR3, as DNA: TGTGCCAGCAGCCCAAACCCGAGCCGGTACCAAGAGACCCAGTACTTC. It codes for CASSPNPSRYQETQYF.

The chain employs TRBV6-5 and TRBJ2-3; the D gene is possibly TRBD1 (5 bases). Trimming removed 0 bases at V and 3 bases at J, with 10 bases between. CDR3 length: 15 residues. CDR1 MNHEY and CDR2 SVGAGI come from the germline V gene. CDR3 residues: CASSYSGASTDTQYF. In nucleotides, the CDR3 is TGTGCCAGCAGTTACTCAGGGGCCTCAACAGATACGCAGTATTTT.

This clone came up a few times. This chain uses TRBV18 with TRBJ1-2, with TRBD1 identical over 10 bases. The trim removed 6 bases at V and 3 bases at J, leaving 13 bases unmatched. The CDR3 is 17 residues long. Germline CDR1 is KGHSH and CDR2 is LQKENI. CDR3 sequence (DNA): TGTGCCAGCTCGCCCACAAGCACCGGGACAGGGGACTATGGCTACACCTTC. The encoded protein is CASSPTSTGTGDYGYTF.

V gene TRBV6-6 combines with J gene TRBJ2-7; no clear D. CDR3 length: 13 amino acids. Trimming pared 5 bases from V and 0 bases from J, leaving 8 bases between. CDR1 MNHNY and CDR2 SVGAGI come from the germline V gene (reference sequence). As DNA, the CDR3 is TGTGCCAGCAGTACACCCGACTCCTACGAGCAGTACTTC. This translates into CASSTPDSYEQYF.

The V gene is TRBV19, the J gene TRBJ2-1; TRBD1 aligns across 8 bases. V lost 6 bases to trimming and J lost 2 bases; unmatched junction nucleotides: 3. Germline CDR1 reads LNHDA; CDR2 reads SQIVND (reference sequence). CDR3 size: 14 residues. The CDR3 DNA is TGTGCCAGTAGGGACAGGGAACCCTACAATGAGCAGTTCTTC. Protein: CASRDREPYNEQFF.